These 30 T cell receptor beta chains share one sample of origin, sequenced in a study of tumor and adjacent non-tumor tissue in lung cancer. The library came from three nested PCR rounds adapted from ARM-PCR protocols. MiXCR, applied by TCRdb to the multiplex PCR reads, yields one record per CDR3 protein. This table has tens of thousands of distinct CDR3 sequences, around 70% appearing once. This sample's RNA came from whole unsorted tissue. Sequenced: lung tumor tissue. These receptor sequences come from a woman aged 70 to 79 with non-small cell lung cancer.

This clonotype ranks as medium-sized (0.01 to 0.1%). V usage is TRBV10-3 and J usage is TRBJ1-5; D might be TRBD1 (6 bases). V lost 0 bases to trimming and J lost 2 bases, with 14 bases between them. There are 17 residues in the CDR3. The V gene's germline CDR1 is ENHRY and CDR2 SYGVKD. The CDR3, as DNA: TGTGCCATCAGTGAGTCGATGGTGACAGGCCGCAATCAGCCCCAGCATTTT. Translated: CAISESMVTGRNQPQHF.

This clonotype occurred many times. V gene TRBV4-1 combines with J gene TRBJ2-3, with D unclear. There are 13 residues in the CDR3. Trimming pared 1 base from V and 6 bases from J, leaving 8 bases between. Germline V gene lookup returns CDR1 MGHRA and CDR2 YSYEKL. CDR3 loop: CASSQGVIDTQYF. The CDR3 region has the DNA TGCGCCAGCAGCCAAGGGGTCATTGATACGCAGTATTTT.

The genes are TRBV29-1 and TRBJ1-2; unclear D gene. Trimming removed 6 bases at V and 6 bases at J, with 14 bases between. Germline CDR1 SQVTM, CDR2 ANQGSEA. The CDR3 has 12 amino acids. The DNA of the CDR3 is TGCAGCGTGGATGAAGACCAAAATGGCTACACCTTC. This translates into CSVDEDQNGYTF.

Points on this clonotype: The missing conserved phenylalanine or tryptophan at the end of this CDR3 makes a read error likely. The V call is TRBV10-2, the J call TRBJ1-1; D is ambiguous. Germline V gene lookup returns CDR1 WSHSY and CDR2 SAAADI. The CDR3 is 15 amino acids. As DNA, the CDR3 is TGCGTCAGCAGTGAGTGGAGCACTCCGAACACTGAAGCTTTCGTT. Translated: CVSSEWSTPNTEAFV.

Comments on this clonotype: A read error may produce the germline difference seen at one junction end. The chain uses TRBV6-2 or TRBV6-3 and TRBJ2-1, with 7 bases lining up with TRBD1. Germline CDR1 MNHEY, CDR2 SVGEGT. This CDR3 is built from 15 residues. CDR3 in DNA: TGTGCCAGCAATTACATGGGACAGTACATAGATGAGCGGTTCTTC. Its protein product is CASNYMGQYIDERFF.

Many counts were recorded for this clonotype. The chain combines TRBV20-1 with TRBJ2-6, with a weak D call TRBD1 (6 bases). From germline, CDR1 is DFQATT and CDR2 SNEGSKA (reference sequence). The V and J ends lost 2 bases and 2 bases respectively, with 13 bases between them. The CDR3 length is 16 residues. CDR3 nucleotide sequence: TGCAGTGCTAGAAAACAGGGTTTCCCTGGGGCCAACGTCCTGACTTTC. Its protein is CSARKQGFPGANVLTF.

In this sample, this clonotype turned up once. Since a much larger clone is just one base distant, this may be a read error. Given the absence of the conserved phenylalanine or tryptophan at the CDR3 end, a read error is likely. The chain uses TRBV7-9 and TRBJ1-1, with a tentative D call TRBD1 (5 bases). V shed 0 bases and J shed 3 bases, with 8 bases lying between them. CDR1 is SEHNR, CDR2 FQNEAQ, per germline (reference sequence). The CDR3 loop spans 14 amino acids. The CDR3 DNA reads TGTGCCAGCAGCTTAGCAGGGGTGGACACTGAAGCTTTCTTA. It yields the protein CASSLAGVDTEAFL.

Notes on this clonotype: Germline and junction disagree at one end, which may indicate a read error. The rearrangement uses TRBV29-1 and TRBJ2-3; D assignment may be TRBD1 or TRBD2 (5 bases each). Germline V gene sequence: CDR1 SQVTM, CDR2 ANQGSEA. The CDR3 is 14 residues long. CDR3 coding DNA: TGCAGCGTGCAAAGTTGGGGGAACACAGGTACGCAGTATTTT. Protein sequence: CSVQSWGNTGTQYF.

This clonotype has at least ten counts. The rearrangement joins TRBV7-9 to TRBJ2-7, with 9 bases matching TRBD1. The CDR3 extends over 15 amino acids. Unmatched junction bases numbered 11, after V lost 5 bases and J lost 6 bases. Germline V gives CDR1 SEHNR, CDR2 FQNEAQ (reference sequence). The CDR3 DNA follows: TGTGCCAGCAGCCCGGACAGGGGTGAATGGGGCGAGCAGTACTTC. Amino acids: CASSPDRGEWGEQYF.

Details on this clonotype: No conserved phenylalanine or tryptophan ends this CDR3, so it is likely a read error. CDR3 in DNA: TGTGCCAGCAGTAGAGCCGGGACAGGTTCCTATGAGCAGTACTCC. Its protein product is CASSRAGTGSYEQYS. The rearrangement uses TRBV6-6 and TRBJ2-7, with TRBD1 matching 8 bases. Germline loops: CDR1 MNHNY, CDR2 SVGAGI (reference sequence). The CDR3 runs to 15 residues.

A note on this clonotype: With a much larger clone just one base away, this may be a read error. The chain uses TRBV11-2 and TRBJ2-1; 9 bases map to TRBD2. Germline CDR1 is SGHAT and CDR2 is FQNNGV. The CDR3 totals 15 residues. With V trimmed by 5 bases and J by 5 bases, 7 bases remained unmatched. DNA for the CDR3: TGTGCCAGCAGCCCCTGGACTAGCGCTAACAATGAGCAGTTCTTC. This translates into CASSPWTSANNEQFF.

This clonotype was detected once. A much bigger clone sits one base away, suggesting this may be a read error. The limits of the CDR3 on the DNA are not certain, so only TCRdb's listed CDR3 is given. V usage is TRBV5-1 and J usage is TRBJ2-1; TRBD2, the table's D call, lacks a check against the DNA. Germline-derived CDR1 and CDR2 are SGHRS and YFSETQ. The CDR3 is 18 amino acids in total, end residues counted. CDR3 in amino acids: CASSLVGSGSPTSNEHFF.

This clonotype occurred a few times. A much more abundant neighbour one base away suggests this may be a read error. The rearrangement links TRBV6-1 to TRBJ1-1; the D gene is possibly TRBD1 (5 bases). V was clipped by 10 bases and J by 1 base, with 16 bases between them. The germline V gene has CDR1 MNHNS and CDR2 SASEGT. The CDR3 runs 14 residues. The CDR3 spells CANTPTTENTEAFF. The DNA for the CDR3 is TGTGCCAACACCCCGACGACAGAGAACACTGAAGCTTTCTTT.

V is TRBV11-3 and J is TRBJ2-1, with 8 bases matching TRBD2. The V and J ends lost 5 bases and 13 bases, in that order; junction bases with no gene match: 16. This CDR3 region has 15 residues. Germline CDR1 SGHNT, CDR2 YENEEA. The chain's CDR3 is CASSPRTSSYNKQFF. The CDR3 nucleotides are TGTGCCAGCAGCCCCCGGACTAGCTCCTACAATAAACAGTTCTTC.

The sample holds many counts of this clonotype. The chain combines TRBV6-1 with TRBJ2-7; D may match TRBD1 or TRBD2 (5 bases each). The CDR3 sequence is 14 residues long. The ends were cut back, 9 bases at V and 7 bases at J, with 22 bases in the middle. The germline gives CDR1 MNHNS, CDR2 SASEGT. DNA of the CDR3: TGTGCCAGTGTAGCACCGGGACCGCTGGAGGAGCAGTACTTC. It specifies CASVAPGPLEEQYF.

The V and J genes are TRBV20-1 and TRBJ1-2; possible D gene TRBD1, 5 bases. Germline V gives CDR1 DFQATT, CDR2 SNEGSKA (reference sequence). The CDR3 covers 13 residues. The CDR3 loop is CGAIRGGDCGYTF. The CDR3 DNA reads as TGCGGCGCAATCCGGGGAGGGGACTGTGGCTACACCTTC.

The rearrangement joins TRBV29-1 to TRBJ1-1; the D is unclear. Deletions cut 8 bases from V and 4 bases from J, with 17 bases between. CDR1 SQVTM and CDR2 ANQGSEA come from the germline V gene. CDR3 size: 13 residues. CDR3 loop: CSMVRGKGTEAFF. The CDR3 DNA reads TGCAGCATGGTGCGGGGAAAAGGCACTGAAGCTTTCTTT.

A note on this clonotype: Sequence at one end of the junction differs from germline and may be a read error. This chain joins TRBV5-4 and TRBJ2-3; maybe TRBD1 (5 bases). Looked up from germline, CDR1 is SGHNT and CDR2 is YYREEE (reference sequence). CDR3 length: 15 amino acids. CDR3 loop: CASSFKGANTDTQYF. The DNA for the CDR3 is TGTGCCAGCAGCTTCAAAGGGGCTAACACAGACACGCAGTATTTT.

Of note for this clonotype: Its ends do not fully match the called genes, so a read error is possible. This sequence joins TRBV20-1 and TRBJ2-5; 11 bases match TRBD1. This CDR3 comprises 16 residues. Germline V gene sequence: CDR1 DFQATT, CDR2 SNEGSKA (reference sequence). The CDR3 DNA reads as TGCAGTACTAGACAGGACAGGGGGCGCCGGGTGGAGACCCAGTACTTC. Translation gives CSTRQDRGRRVETQYF.

This clonotype showed up just once. Because the CDR3 is missing its conserved closing phenylalanine or tryptophan, this is likely a read error. The genes are TRBV20-1 and TRBJ1-1, with a possible D match to TRBD1 (6 bases). The germline CDR1 and CDR2 sequences are DFQATT and SNEGSKA (reference sequence). V shed 2 bases and J shed 0 bases, with 16 bases lying between them. The CDR3 extends over 16 amino acids. The chain's CDR3 is CSARNPKTGMNTEAFS. For the CDR3, the DNA is TGCAGTGCTAGAAATCCTAAGACAGGAATGAACACTGAAGCTTTCTCT.

This clonotype showed up just once. The conserved closing phenylalanine or tryptophan is absent in this CDR3, likely reflecting a read error. The chain couples TRBV6-2 or TRBV6-3 to TRBJ2-7, with no clear D. The CDR3 sequence is 11 residues long. Per the germline V gene, CDR1 is MNHEY and CDR2 is SVGEGT. V was pared by 6 bases and J by 3 bases, with 6 bases between. The CDR3 DNA sequence: TGTGCCAGCAGCTCATACTACGAGCAGTACCTC. Residues: CASSSYYEQYL.

This clonotype was observed many times. The CDR3 DNA reads TGTGCCATCAGTGAGCTAGGGGGCGCTGGGGCCAACGTCCTGACTTTC. The encoded protein is CAISELGGAGANVLTF. The V gene is TRBV10-3, the J gene TRBJ2-6; 7 bases agree with TRBD1. Trimming took 2 bases from V and 2 from J; bases not matched to a gene: 3. Germline V gene sequence: CDR1 ENHRY, CDR2 SYGVKD. The CDR3 is 16 amino acids.

Worth noting for this clonotype: This CDR3 is missing its conserved last phenylalanine or tryptophan, likely due to a read error. As DNA, the CDR3 is TGCGCCAGTAATGGGAGGAGCTCCTACGAGCAGTACTTG. As protein: CASNGRSSYEQYL. The chain uses TRBV10-2 and TRBJ2-7; possible D gene TRBD2, 6 bases. V was cut by 9 bases and J by 0 bases, with 12 bases left in between. Germline lookup yields CDR1 WSHSY and CDR2 SAAADI. The CDR3 contains 13 residues.

The chain couples TRBV28 to TRBJ2-1; possibly TRBD2 for D (5 bases). There are 13 residues in the CDR3. Trimming left V 3 bases short and J 10 bases short, with 13 bases between. Germline lookup yields CDR1 MDHEN and CDR2 SYDVKM. As DNA, the CDR3 is TGTGCCAGCAGTTTCAACTTCCGGGGAGAGCAGTTCTTC. It codes for CASSFNFRGEQFF.

This clonotype was detected a few times. The chain joins TRBV28 to TRBJ1-1; D call uncertain. The ends were cut back, 1 base at V and 6 bases at J, with 12 bases in the middle. The germline gives CDR1 MDHEN, CDR2 SYDVKM. The CDR3 totals 14 residues. The CDR3 DNA is TGTGCCAGCAGTTTATCTTCGGGGAGCGCTGAAGCTTTCTTT. It is translated as CASSLSSGSAEAFF.

This chain joins TRBV12-3 or TRBV12-4 and TRBJ1-1; 7 positions match TRBD1. There are 14 residues in the CDR3. V shed 7 bases and J 14 bases; nucleotides not matched to a gene: 19. DNA for the CDR3: TGTGCCAGCAATCCCGATGACAGGGCCACTGAAGTCTTCTTT. Residues: CASNPDDRATEVFF.

Remarks on this clonotype: The junction departs from germline at one end; a sequencing error may be responsible. V and J are TRBV5-1 and TRBJ2-7; TRBD2 matches 8 bases. Germline values: CDR1 SGHRS, CDR2 YFSETQ. This CDR3 has 15 amino acids. CDR3 loop: CASSLFSGTSYEQHF. The CDR3 DNA sequence: TGCGCCAGCAGTTTGTTTAGCGGGACCTCCTACGAGCAGCACTTC. Full variable domain (missing parts from reference TRBV5-1 and TRBJ2-7): KAGVTQTPRYLIKTRGQQVTLSCSPISGHRSVSWYQQTPGQGLQFLFEYFSETQRNKGNFPGRFSGRQFSNSRSEMNVSTLELGDSALYLCASSLFSGTSYEQHFGPGTRLTVT.

Many counts were recorded for this clonotype. V is TRBV6-5 and J is TRBJ1-2; tentative D call: TRBD1 (6 bases). Germline assignment: CDR1 MNHEY and CDR2 SVGAGI. Trimming left V 6 bases short and J 6 bases short, with 14 bases between. CDR3 length equals 13 residues. The CDR3 region has the DNA TGTGCCAGCAGAGGGGGGGGGGCAGATGGCTACACCTTC. It encodes CASRGGGADGYTF.

The J gene is TRBJ2-3, the V gene TRBV5-1; 8 positions match TRBD1. V lost 4 bases to trimming and J lost 8 bases; unmatched junction nucleotides: 12. Germline V gives CDR1 SGHRS, CDR2 YFSETQ. CDR3 length equals 15 residues. CDR3 protein: CASSASGQDFVTQYF. CDR3 bases: TGCGCCAGCAGCGCATCGGGACAGGATTTCGTTACGCAGTATTTT.

This clonotype was recorded at least ten times. The V gene is TRBV12-3 or TRBV12-4, the J gene TRBJ1-5, with D possibly being TRBD1 (5 bases). The CDR3 covers 13 residues. The ends were cut back, 8 bases at V and 9 bases at J, with 17 bases in the middle. The CDR3 coding sequence is TGTGCCAGCGGAGGGGCGCGGGGTCGGCCCCAGCATTTT. Amino acid sequence: CASGGARGRPQHF.